A selection of T cell receptor beta chains follows, all from one sample in a study of T cells after yellow fever vaccination. Each CDR3 protein is one row after TCRdb ran MiXCR on the 5' RACE reads. The profile shows some 400,000 distinct CDR3 sequences, roughly 6.1% of them singletons. Sequenced here: PBMCs, sampled 5 days after the yellow fever booster vaccination. The receptors derive from a man aged 25 to 40 who received the YFV17D yellow fever vaccine. Both conserved end residues are part of each CDR3. The order of the fields is J gene, V gene, D gene, clone size, CDR3 protein, CDR3 DNA. The D gene is left open where the match is weak. Not every row has a clone size; where given, it reads once, few, many or a size class.

j_call: TRBJ2-4
v_call: TRBV15
d_call: NA
clone_size: NA
cdr3_aa: CATSRVQESVQYF
cdr3_nt: TGTGCCACCAGCAGAGTACAGGAGAGTGTTCAGTACTTC

j_call: TRBJ2-7
v_call: TRBV4-3
d_call: NA
clone_size: few
cdr3_aa: CASSLETSYEQYF
cdr3_nt: TGCGCCAGCAGCCTGGAGACCTCCTACGAGCAGTACTTC

j_call: TRBJ2-1
v_call: TRBV10-3
d_call: NA
clone_size: many
cdr3_aa: CAIKRGGGSYNEQFF
cdr3_nt: TGTGCCATCAAACGTGGCGGAGGGTCCTACAATGAGCAGTTCTTC

j_call: TRBJ2-3
v_call: TRBV5-4
d_call: TRBD2
clone_size: few
cdr3_aa: CASSSPAGGGSQYF
cdr3_nt: TGTGCCAGCAGCTCCCCGGCGGGAGGAGGATCGCAGTATTTT

j_call: TRBJ2-5
v_call: TRBV28
d_call: TRBD2
clone_size: many
cdr3_aa: CASSFGTSVKTQYF
cdr3_nt: TGTGCCAGCAGTTTCGGGACTAGTGTGAAGACCCAGTACTTC

j_call: TRBJ2-5
v_call: TRBV5-1
d_call: TRBD1
clone_size: NA
cdr3_aa: CASSGGQPQETQYF
cdr3_nt: TGCGCCAGCAGCGGGGGACAGCCACAAGAGACCCAGTACTTC

j_call: TRBJ2-7
v_call: TRBV30
d_call: TRBD1
clone_size: NA
cdr3_aa: CAWSVLSGRGTVEQYF
cdr3_nt: TGTGCCTGGAGTGTATTGTCTGGCAGGGGGACCGTGGAGCAGTACTTC

j_call: TRBJ2-1
v_call: TRBV5-5
d_call: NA
clone_size: few
cdr3_aa: CASSSRSGEQFF
cdr3_nt: TGTGCCAGCAGCTCCCGTTCAGGTGAGCAGTTCTTC

j_call: TRBJ2-4
v_call: TRBV5-1
d_call: TRBD1
clone_size: many
cdr3_aa: CASSRQGDIQYF
cdr3_nt: TGCGCCAGCAGCCGACAGGGTGACATTCAGTACTTC

j_call: TRBJ2-2
v_call: TRBV20-1
d_call: NA
clone_size: NA
cdr3_aa: CSARSGSIGELFF
cdr3_nt: TGCAGTGCTAGAAGTGGGAGTATCGGGGAGCTGTTTTTT

j_call: TRBJ2-5
v_call: TRBV11-3
d_call: TRBD2
clone_size: NA
cdr3_aa: CASSRQLAGEETQYF
cdr3_nt: TGTGCCAGCAGCCGCCAACTAGCGGGAGAAGAGACCCAGTACTTC

j_call: TRBJ2-2
v_call: TRBV20-1
d_call: NA
clone_size: few
cdr3_aa: CSARGVSTGELFF
cdr3_nt: TGCAGTGCTAGGGGGGTCTCCACCGGGGAGCTGTTTTTT

j_call: TRBJ2-3
v_call: TRBV29-1
d_call: TRBD1
clone_size: few
cdr3_aa: CSVVQGVSDTQYF
cdr3_nt: TGCAGCGTTGTCCAGGGGGTTTCAGATACGCAGTATTTT

j_call: TRBJ1-2
v_call: TRBV18
d_call: TRBD1
clone_size: few
cdr3_aa: CASSPEGAYGYTF
cdr3_nt: TGTGCCAGCTCACCTGAGGGGGCTTATGGCTACACCTTC

j_call: TRBJ2-7
v_call: TRBV5-4
d_call: TRBD1
clone_size: few
cdr3_aa: CASSRPGQGRYEQYF
cdr3_nt: TGTGCCAGCAGCCGTCCGGGACAGGGGCGTTACGAGCAGTACTTC

j_call: TRBJ1-2
v_call: TRBV27
d_call: TRBD1
clone_size: many
cdr3_aa: CASSYGRAGGLLFYGYTF
cdr3_nt: TGTGCCAGCAGTTACGGGAGGGCAGGGGGCCTATTATTCTATGGCTACACCTTC

j_call: TRBJ1-3
v_call: TRBV3-1
d_call: NA
clone_size: many
cdr3_aa: CASSQTPSLGNTIYF
cdr3_nt: TGTGCCAGCAGCCAAACCCCCTCGCTCGGAAACACCATATATTTT

j_call: TRBJ2-1
v_call: TRBV29-1
d_call: NA
clone_size: few
cdr3_aa: CSVGTISYNEQFF
cdr3_nt: TGCAGCGTTGGGACTATCTCCTACAATGAGCAGTTCTTC

j_call: TRBJ2-1
v_call: TRBV11-3
d_call: NA
clone_size: many
cdr3_aa: CASSQGIVFDEQFF
cdr3_nt: TGTGCCAGCAGCCAAGGGATAGTTTTCGATGAGCAGTTCTTC

j_call: TRBJ2-5
v_call: TRBV5-5
d_call: TRBD2
clone_size: many
cdr3_aa: CASSQGLEETQYF
cdr3_nt: TGTGCCAGCAGCCAGGGACTAGAGGAGACCCAGTACTTC

j_call: TRBJ2-5
v_call: TRBV29-1
d_call: NA
clone_size: NA
cdr3_aa: CSAEKGRETQYF
cdr3_nt: TGCAGCGCAGAAAAGGGGAGGGAGACCCAGTACTTC

j_call: TRBJ2-2
v_call: TRBV23-1
d_call: NA
clone_size: many
cdr3_aa: CATRPLNTGELFF
cdr3_nt: TGCGCCACCAGACCCCTGAACACCGGGGAGCTGTTTTTT

j_call: TRBJ2-1
v_call: TRBV20-1
d_call: NA
clone_size: few
cdr3_aa: CSAPETGAEQFF
cdr3_nt: TGCAGTGCCCCTGAGACGGGAGCTGAGCAGTTCTTC

j_call: TRBJ1-1
v_call: TRBV4-3
d_call: TRBD1
clone_size: NA
cdr3_aa: CASSQRAGGENTEAFF
cdr3_nt: TGCGCCAGCAGCCAACGAGCAGGGGGAGAGAACACTGAAGCTTTCTTT

j_call: TRBJ2-1
v_call: TRBV7-2
d_call: NA
clone_size: few
cdr3_aa: CASSHTGAASYNEQFF
cdr3_nt: TGTGCCAGCAGCCACACCGGCGCCGCCTCCTACAATGAGCAGTTCTTC

j_call: TRBJ2-7
v_call: TRBV18
d_call: TRBD2
clone_size: few
cdr3_aa: CASSPPSGAYEQYF
cdr3_nt: TGTGCCAGCTCGCCCCCCAGCGGGGCCTACGAGCAGTACTTC

j_call: TRBJ2-5
v_call: TRBV4-3
d_call: NA
clone_size: NA
cdr3_aa: CASSQEMGAGLGSQYF
cdr3_nt: TGCGCCAGCAGCCAAGAAATGGGGGCAGGTTTGGGGAGCCAGTACTTC

j_call: TRBJ2-5
v_call: TRBV10-3
d_call: TRBD2
clone_size: few
cdr3_aa: CASASGEQETQYF
cdr3_nt: TGTGCCAGCGCTAGCGGAGAACAAGAGACCCAGTACTTC

j_call: TRBJ2-5
v_call: TRBV3-1
d_call: NA
clone_size: NA
cdr3_aa: CASSQGQVLLQETQYF
cdr3_nt: TGTGCCAGCAGCCAAGGGCAGGTTCTCCTACAAGAGACCCAGTACTTC

j_call: TRBJ2-1
v_call: TRBV10-3
d_call: NA
clone_size: NA
cdr3_aa: CAISESQGSTVEQFF
cdr3_nt: TGTGCCATCAGTGAGTCGCAGGGCTCCACGGTTGAGCAGTTCTTC

j_call: TRBJ2-2
v_call: TRBV12-3/TRBV12-4
d_call: NA
clone_size: many
cdr3_aa: CASSLGSRVAGELFF
cdr3_nt: TGTGCCAGCAGCCTAGGGTCTAGGGTTGCCGGGGAGCTGTTTTTT

j_call: TRBJ2-4
v_call: TRBV5-6
d_call: NA
clone_size: few
cdr3_aa: CASSLTGKNIQYF
cdr3_nt: TGTGCCAGCAGCTTAACAGGGAAAAACATTCAGTACTTC

j_call: TRBJ1-6
v_call: TRBV4-3
d_call: NA
clone_size: few
cdr3_aa: CASSQDGGIVSPLHF
cdr3_nt: TGCGCCAGCAGCCAAGATGGGGGAATTGTTTCACCCCTCCACTTT

j_call: TRBJ2-2
v_call: TRBV12-3/TRBV12-4
d_call: TRBD2
clone_size: few
cdr3_aa: CASSLGGVKELFF
cdr3_nt: TGTGCCAGCTCCCTCGGGGGGGTCAAGGAGCTGTTTTTT

j_call: TRBJ2-5
v_call: TRBV12-3/TRBV12-4
d_call: NA
clone_size: many
cdr3_aa: CASSSRTTETQYF
cdr3_nt: TGTGCCAGCAGTTCACGAACCACGGAGACCCAGTACTTC

j_call: TRBJ2-7
v_call: TRBV30
d_call: NA
clone_size: few
cdr3_aa: CAWTTGDTYEQYF
cdr3_nt: TGTGCCTGGACCACGGGGGACACTTACGAGCAGTACTTC

j_call: TRBJ2-1
v_call: TRBV29-1
d_call: TRBD2
clone_size: few
cdr3_aa: CSVEDQRAGELNEQFF
cdr3_nt: TGCAGCGTTGAAGATCAGCGAGCGGGAGAGTTGAATGAGCAGTTCTTC

j_call: TRBJ2-3
v_call: TRBV6-5
d_call: NA
clone_size: many
cdr3_aa: CASSYSSHPTDTQYF
cdr3_nt: TGTGCCAGCAGTTACTCGTCACACCCGACAGATACGCAGTATTTT

j_call: TRBJ2-1
v_call: TRBV27
d_call: NA
clone_size: NA
cdr3_aa: CASSLAKFYNEQFF
cdr3_nt: TGTGCCAGCAGTTTGGCTAAATTTTACAATGAGCAGTTCTTC